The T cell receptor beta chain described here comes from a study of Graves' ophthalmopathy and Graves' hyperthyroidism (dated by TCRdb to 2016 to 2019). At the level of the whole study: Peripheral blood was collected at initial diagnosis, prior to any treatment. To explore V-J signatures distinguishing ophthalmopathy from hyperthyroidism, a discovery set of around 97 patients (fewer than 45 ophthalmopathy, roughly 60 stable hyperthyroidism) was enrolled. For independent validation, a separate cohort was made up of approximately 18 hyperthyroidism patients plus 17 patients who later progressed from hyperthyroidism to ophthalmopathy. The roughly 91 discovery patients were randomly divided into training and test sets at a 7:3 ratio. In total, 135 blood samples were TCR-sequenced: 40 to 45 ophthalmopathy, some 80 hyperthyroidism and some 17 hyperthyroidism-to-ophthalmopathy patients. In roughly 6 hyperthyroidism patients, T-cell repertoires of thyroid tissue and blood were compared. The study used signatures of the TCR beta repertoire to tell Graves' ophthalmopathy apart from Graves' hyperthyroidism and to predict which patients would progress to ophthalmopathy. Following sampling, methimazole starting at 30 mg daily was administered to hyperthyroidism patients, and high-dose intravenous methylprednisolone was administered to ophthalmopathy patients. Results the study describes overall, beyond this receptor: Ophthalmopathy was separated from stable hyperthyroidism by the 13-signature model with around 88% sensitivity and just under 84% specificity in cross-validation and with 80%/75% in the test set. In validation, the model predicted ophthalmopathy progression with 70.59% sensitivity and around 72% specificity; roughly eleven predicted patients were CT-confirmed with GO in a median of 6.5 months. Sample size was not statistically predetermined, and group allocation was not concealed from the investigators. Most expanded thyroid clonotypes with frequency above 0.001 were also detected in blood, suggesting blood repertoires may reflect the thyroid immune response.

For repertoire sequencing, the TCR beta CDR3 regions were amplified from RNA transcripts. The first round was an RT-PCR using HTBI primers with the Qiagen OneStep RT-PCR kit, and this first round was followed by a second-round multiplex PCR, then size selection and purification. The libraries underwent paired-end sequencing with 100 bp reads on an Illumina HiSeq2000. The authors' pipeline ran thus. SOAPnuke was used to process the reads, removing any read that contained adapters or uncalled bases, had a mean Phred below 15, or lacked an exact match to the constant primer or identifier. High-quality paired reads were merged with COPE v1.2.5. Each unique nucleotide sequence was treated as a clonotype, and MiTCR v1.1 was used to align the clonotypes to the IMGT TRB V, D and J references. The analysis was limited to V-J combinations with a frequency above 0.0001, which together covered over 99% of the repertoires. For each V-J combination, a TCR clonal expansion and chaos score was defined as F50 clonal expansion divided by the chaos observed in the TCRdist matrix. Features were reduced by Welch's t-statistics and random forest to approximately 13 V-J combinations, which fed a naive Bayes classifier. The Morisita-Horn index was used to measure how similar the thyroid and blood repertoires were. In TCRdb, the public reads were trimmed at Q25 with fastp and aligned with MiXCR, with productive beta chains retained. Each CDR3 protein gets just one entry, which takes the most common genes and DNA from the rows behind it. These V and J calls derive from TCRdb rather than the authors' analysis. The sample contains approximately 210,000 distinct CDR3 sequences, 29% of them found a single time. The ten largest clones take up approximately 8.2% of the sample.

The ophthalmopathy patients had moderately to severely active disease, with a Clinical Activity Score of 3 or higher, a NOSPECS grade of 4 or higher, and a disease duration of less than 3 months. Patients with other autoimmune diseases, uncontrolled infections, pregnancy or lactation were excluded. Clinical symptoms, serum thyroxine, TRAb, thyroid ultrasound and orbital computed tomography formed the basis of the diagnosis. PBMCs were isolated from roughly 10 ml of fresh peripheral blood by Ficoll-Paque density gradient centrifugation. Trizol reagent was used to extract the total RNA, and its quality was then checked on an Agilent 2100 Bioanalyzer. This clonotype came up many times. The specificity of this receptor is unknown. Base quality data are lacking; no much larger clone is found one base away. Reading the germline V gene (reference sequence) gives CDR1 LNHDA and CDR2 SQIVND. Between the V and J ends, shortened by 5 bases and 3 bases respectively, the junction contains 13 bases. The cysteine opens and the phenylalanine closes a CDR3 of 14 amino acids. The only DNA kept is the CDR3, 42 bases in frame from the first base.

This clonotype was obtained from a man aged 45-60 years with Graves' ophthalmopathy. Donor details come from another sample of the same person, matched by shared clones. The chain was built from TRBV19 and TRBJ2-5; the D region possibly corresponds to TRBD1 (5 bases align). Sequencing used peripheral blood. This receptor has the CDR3 CASSDFETEETQYF. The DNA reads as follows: TGTGCCAGTAGTGATTTTGAGACAGAAGAGACCCAGTACTTC. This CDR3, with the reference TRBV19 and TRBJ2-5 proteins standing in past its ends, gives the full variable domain DGGITQSPKYLFRKEGQNVTLSCEQNLNHDAMYWYRQDPGQGLRLIYYSQIVNDFQKGDIAEGYSVSREKKESFPLTVTSAQKNPTAFYLCASSDFETEETQYFGPGTRLLVL.